The rows below give T cell receptor beta chains drawn from one sample of a study of T-cell memory formation after mild COVID-19. MiXCR was run by TCRdb on the 5' RACE reads, yielding one entry per CDR3 protein. The sample carries roughly 140,000 distinct CDR3 sequences, 13% to 15% recorded once. What was sequenced was PBMCs or a T cell subset sorted from them (not recorded which). All receptors come from an adult woman who had mild COVID-19 (a few samples of this study predate the infection). Cell type and time point are not known. CDR3s include the opening cysteine and the closing phenylalanine or tryptophan. Each record gives: V gene, J gene, D gene, clone size, CDR3 protein, CDR3 DNA. D genes are given only for firm matches. Clone size is not always given. Where it is, it says once, few, many or a class for expanded clones.

V: TRBV7-6
J: TRBJ2-3
D: TRBD2
size: .
CDR3: CASSSPGGRTDTQYF
DNA: TGTGCCAGCAGCTCCCCGGGGGGTCGGACAGATACGCAGTATTTT

V: TRBV9
J: TRBJ2-7
D: .
size: .
CDR3: CASSPRGLGASQYF
DNA: TGTGCCAGCAGCCCTCGAGGGTTAGGGGCCAGCCAGTACTTC

V: TRBV20-1
J: TRBJ1-1
D: .
size: many
CDR3: CSARISWVTEAFF
DNA: TGCAGTGCTAGAATATCGTGGGTGACTGAAGCTTTCTTT

V: TRBV14
J: TRBJ2-1
D: TRBD1
size: few
CDR3: CASSLTGGHEQFF
DNA: TGTGCCAGCAGCCTGACAGGGGGCCATGAGCAGTTCTTC

V: TRBV20-1
J: TRBJ1-1
D: .
size: few
CDR3: CSGTDSNTEAFF
DNA: TGCAGTGGGACAGACTCGAACACTGAAGCTTTCTTT

V: TRBV20-1
J: TRBJ2-7
D: TRBD2
size: few
CDR3: CSATGLAGNSPSPPYEQYF
DNA: TGCAGTGCGACGGGACTAGCGGGGAATTCCCCCTCCCCCCCCTACGAGCAGTACTTC

V: TRBV12-3/TRBV12-4
J: TRBJ2-7
D: .
size: .
CDR3: CASSRALEQYF
DNA: TGTGCCAGCAGCCGAGCCCTCGAGCAGTACTTC

V: TRBV5-6
J: TRBJ2-2
D: .
size: few
CDR3: CASSLEPGDTGELFF
DNA: TGTGCCAGCAGCTTGGAGCCGGGTGACACCGGGGAGCTGTTTTTT

V: TRBV5-1
J: TRBJ2-7
D: .
size: few
CDR3: CASSWDGHEQYF
DNA: TGCGCCAGCAGCTGGGACGGACACGAGCAGTACTTC

V: TRBV5-1
J: TRBJ2-7
D: .
size: .
CDR3: CASSLEIAQTYEQYF
DNA: TGCGCCAGCAGCTTGGAAATAGCACAGACCTACGAGCAGTACTTC

V: TRBV4-1
J: TRBJ2-3
D: .
size: few
CDR3: CASSQAGDTQYF
DNA: TGCGCCAGCAGCCAAGCGGGAGATACGCAGTATTTT

V: TRBV7-8
J: TRBJ1-1
D: TRBD1
size: .
CDR3: CASSTRTGTDTEAFF
DNA: TGTGCCAGCAGCACACGCACAGGGACAGACACTGAAGCTTTCTTT

V: TRBV12-3/TRBV12-4
J: TRBJ2-2
D: TRBD2
size: .
CDR3: CASSGLAITGELFF
DNA: TGTGCCAGCAGCGGACTAGCGATCACCGGGGAGCTGTTTTTT

V: TRBV2
J: TRBJ1-2
D: .
size: .
CDR3: CASSEWEKSAYGYTF
DNA: TGTGCCAGCAGTGAATGGGAGAAGTCAGCCTATGGCTACACCTTC

V: TRBV7-9
J: TRBJ2-3
D: TRBD2
size: once
CDR3: CASSLAIGLAGVTQYF
DNA: TGTGCCAGCAGCCTCGCCATCGGACTAGCGGGAGTTACGCAGTATTTT

V: TRBV4-2
J: TRBJ2-1
D: .
size: few
CDR3: CASSHRDNEQFF
DNA: TGTGCCAGCAGCCATCGCGACAATGAGCAGTTCTTC

V: TRBV7-9
J: TRBJ2-1
D: .
size: .
CDR3: CASSRPGSEDGSYNEQFF
DNA: TGTGCCAGCAGCCGACCTGGATCGGAGGACGGCTCCTACAATGAGCAGTTCTTC

V: TRBV7-2
J: TRBJ1-1
D: TRBD1
size: few
CDR3: CASSLLDRATEAFF
DNA: TGTGCCAGCAGCTTATTGGACAGGGCGACTGAAGCTTTCTTT

V: TRBV6-1
J: TRBJ2-1
D: .
size: .
CDR3: CASSDLNEQFF
DNA: TGTGCCAGCAGTGATCTCAATGAGCAGTTCTTC

V: TRBV5-6
J: TRBJ2-1
D: .
size: few
CDR3: CASSLRGRAYNEQFF
DNA: TGTGCCAGCAGCTTGAGGGGTAGGGCCTACAATGAGCAGTTCTTC

V: TRBV7-9
J: TRBJ1-2
D: .
size: .
CDR3: CASSFLGTAALFYGYTF
DNA: TGTGCCAGCAGCTTTTTGGGGACGGCAGCTTTGTTTTATGGCTACACCTTC

V: TRBV27
J: TRBJ1-5
D: .
size: .
CDR3: CASSATGGSLISNQPQHF
DNA: TGTGCCAGCAGTGCGACTGGGGGCAGTCTTATTAGCAATCAGCCCCAGCATTTT

V: TRBV13
J: TRBJ2-1
D: TRBD2
size: many
CDR3: CASSPAGSYNEQFF
DNA: TGTGCCAGCAGCCCAGCGGGATCATACAATGAGCAGTTCTTC

V: TRBV5-6
J: TRBJ2-7
D: .
size: .
CDR3: CASSSAANSYSYEQYF
DNA: TGTGCCAGCAGCTCCGCGGCTAACAGCTACTCCTACGAGCAGTACTTC

V: TRBV29-1
J: TRBJ1-4
D: TRBD1
size: many
CDR3: CSATGTTTNEKLFF
DNA: TGCAGCGCGACAGGGACCACAACTAATGAAAAACTGTTTTTT

V: TRBV5-1
J: TRBJ1-1
D: TRBD1
size: .
CDR3: CASSLRTGNTEAFF
DNA: TGCGCCAGCAGCCTCAGGACAGGGAACACTGAAGCTTTCTTT

V: TRBV24-1
J: TRBJ2-1
D: .
size: .
CDR3: CATSDFTGTHTENEQFF
DNA: TGTGCCACCAGTGACTTCACCGGGACACATACGGAGAATGAGCAGTTCTTC

V: TRBV5-6
J: TRBJ2-1
D: .
size: few
CDR3: CASSTTSGEGFDEQFF
DNA: TGTGCCAGCAGCACTACTTCAGGGGAGGGGTTTGATGAGCAGTTCTTC

V: TRBV12-3/TRBV12-4
J: TRBJ1-2
D: .
size: few
CDR3: CASSFRVSGYGYTF
DNA: TGTGCCAGCAGTTTTAGAGTTTCGGGGTATGGCTACACCTTC

V: TRBV4-2
J: TRBJ1-5
D: .
size: few
CDR3: CASSQVTHGENQPQHF
DNA: TGTGCCAGCAGCCAAGTGACCCACGGGGAGAACCAGCCCCAGCATTTT

V: TRBV10-3
J: TRBJ1-1
D: TRBD1
size: .
CDR3: CAISEGPRGSEAFF
DNA: TGTGCCATCAGTGAGGGGCCCAGGGGGTCTGAAGCTTTCTTT

V: TRBV19
J: TRBJ1-1
D: .
size: few
CDR3: CASSPWSLNTEAFF
DNA: TGTGCCAGTAGCCCATGGTCCCTGAACACTGAAGCTTTCTTT

V: TRBV4-1
J: TRBJ1-2
D: .
size: few
CDR3: CASSQGGGSTKWYGYTF
DNA: TGCGCCAGCAGCCAAGGGGGAGGGTCGACCAAGTGGTATGGCTACACCTTC

V: TRBV12-3/TRBV12-4
J: TRBJ2-1
D: .
size: .
CDR3: CASSLYRPEVNNEQFF
DNA: TGTGCCAGCAGTTTATATCGGCCGGAGGTTAACAATGAGCAGTTCTTC

V: TRBV5-6
J: TRBJ1-2
D: .
size: .
CDR3: CASSPERPVGDYGYTF
DNA: TGTGCCAGCAGCCCTGAACGACCAGTTGGGGACTATGGCTACACCTTC

V: TRBV6-1
J: TRBJ1-1
D: TRBD1
size: .
CDR3: CASIQGQGGGTEAFF
DNA: TGTGCCAGCATCCAAGGACAGGGGGGAGGCACTGAAGCTTTCTTT

V: TRBV19
J: TRBJ2-5
D: .
size: .
CDR3: CASSMRAETQYF
DNA: TGTGCCAGTAGTATGCGAGCGGAGACCCAGTACTTC

V: TRBV12-3/TRBV12-4
J: TRBJ2-2
D: TRBD2
size: .
CDR3: CASSIAGHTGELFF
DNA: TGTGCCAGCAGTATAGCGGGTCACACCGGGGAGCTGTTTTTT

V: TRBV19
J: TRBJ2-7
D: .
size: .
CDR3: CASSPTDTYEQYF
DNA: TGTGCCAGTAGTCCTACTGATACCTACGAGCAGTACTTC

V: TRBV7-6
J: TRBJ2-2
D: .
size: .
CDR3: CASSLVQGVNTGELFF
DNA: TGTGCCAGCAGCTTAGTTCAGGGCGTGAACACCGGGGAGCTGTTTTTT

V: TRBV6-5
J: TRBJ1-6
D: .
size: .
CDR3: CASSNTGRNSPLHF
DNA: TGTGCCAGCAGTAACACAGGGAGGAATTCACCCCTCCACTTT

V: TRBV7-2
J: TRBJ1-1
D: .
size: .
CDR3: CASSLVGLGDTEAFF
DNA: TGTGCCAGCAGCTTAGTGGGTCTGGGGGACACTGAAGCTTTCTTT

V: TRBV7-2
J: TRBJ2-3
D: .
size: few
CDR3: CASSLVPREAGTDTQYF
DNA: TGTGCCAGCAGCTTAGTCCCCCGCGAGGCAGGGACAGATACGCAGTATTTT

V: TRBV6-1
J: TRBJ2-3
D: TRBD1
size: .
CDR3: CASNVDRGTDTQYF
DNA: TGTGCCAGCAATGTAGACAGGGGCACAGATACGCAGTATTTT

V: TRBV4-3
J: TRBJ2-5
D: .
size: few
CDR3: CASSQGSGGWETQYF
DNA: TGCGCCAGCAGCCAAGGATCCGGAGGATGGGAGACCCAGTACTTC

V: TRBV9
J: TRBJ2-1
D: TRBD2
size: many
CDR3: CASSVTSGWVNEQFF
DNA: TGTGCCAGCAGCGTCACTAGCGGGTGGGTCAATGAGCAGTTCTTC

V: TRBV27
J: TRBJ2-1
D: .
size: few
CDR3: CASSLWNEQFF
DNA: TGTGCCAGCAGTTTATGGAATGAGCAGTTCTTC

V: TRBV5-4
J: TRBJ2-1
D: .
size: .
CDR3: CASWNRDNDEQFF
DNA: TGTGCCAGTTGGAACCGGGACAACGATGAGCAGTTCTTC